This is a list of T cell receptor beta chains from one sample in a study of beta chain features in type 1 diabetes. TCRdb's copy holds only in-frame clones and misses some; the assay was immunoSEQ multiplex PCR. The table has hundreds of thousands of clones, roughly 70% seen once. Sequencing input: naive CD4+ T cells from blood. These receptor sequences come from a young man in good health. Both conserved end residues are part of each CDR3. Each record gives: J gene, D gene, V gene, clone size, CDR3 DNA, CDR3 protein. D genes are given only for firm matches. A clone size is listed for some rows: how often the clone was seen (once, few, many), or a class if it is expanded.

TRBJ2-2,.,TRBV6-4,few,TGTGCCAGCAGCCCCCGGGAGCAAACCGGGGAGCTGTTTTTT,CASSPREQTGELFF
TRBJ2-7,.,TRBV7-6,.,TGTGCCAGCAGCTTAGGGGTCCTCTACGAGCAGTACTTC,CASSLGVLYEQYF
TRBJ1-2,.,TRBV11-2,.,TGTGCCAGCAGCTTACAAGGGAACGGCTACACCTTC,CASSLQGNGYTF
TRBJ2-4,.,TRBV6-5,.,TGTGCCAGCAGTTCCCTAGCCAAAAACATTCAGTACTTC,CASSSLAKNIQYF
TRBJ2-3,.,TRBV29-1,once,TGCAGCGTCGCAGGGGGGACTCGTCGTGGAGGAGATACGCAGTATTTT,CSVAGGTRRGGDTQYF
TRBJ2-2,.,TRBV27,.,TGTGCCAGCAGTTTAGACAGGCTGGCGAACACCGGGGAGCTGTTTTTT,CASSLDRLANTGELFF
TRBJ2-5,TRBD2,TRBV4-3,.,TGCGCCAGCAGCCGGACTAGCGGACGTCAAGAGACCCAGTACTTC,CASSRTSGRQETQYF
TRBJ1-1,TRBD1,TRBV30,once,TGTGCCTGGAATACCCAGGGGGCGACTGAAGCTTTCTTT,CAWNTQGATEAFF
TRBJ2-1,TRBD2,TRBV29-1,.,TGCAGCTGGTCACTAGCGGGAGGTGAGCAGTTCTTC,CSWSLAGGEQFF
TRBJ2-1,.,TRBV20-1,few,TGCAGTGCTAGAGGAGTGAATGAGCAGTTCTTC,CSARGVNEQFF
TRBJ1-2,.,TRBV20-1,.,TGCAGTGCTAGAGAGGGCGGCTACACCTTC,CSAREGGYTF
TRBJ2-7,TRBD2,TRBV13,once,TGTGCCAGCAGCTTACCGGGACTAGCTGGCTACGAGCAGTACTTC,CASSLPGLAGYEQYF
TRBJ1-6,.,TRBV12-5,few,TGTGCTAGTGGTTTAAGTGGAGTTGGCTCACCCCTCCACTTT,CASGLSGVGSPLHF
TRBJ1-5,.,TRBV12-5,.,TGTGCTAGTGGGCGGAGTAGCAATCAGCCCCAGCATTTT,CASGRSSNQPQHF
TRBJ1-1,.,TRBV30,.,TGTGCCTGGAGTGTTATAGGGCTCATGAACACTGAAGCTTTCTTT,CAWSVIGLMNTEAFF
TRBJ2-7,.,TRBV6-5,.,TGTGCCAGCAGCCCCATCTGGGGAGGCCCCGTGGAGCAGTACTTC,CASSPIWGGPVEQYF
TRBJ2-7,.,TRBV10-1,.,TGCGCCAGCAGTGAAGACAGGTACGAGCAGTACTTC,CASSEDRYEQYF
TRBJ2-4,TRBD2,TRBV5-4,few,TGTGCCAGCAGCTTCCCGGAGCGGGAGGGAGCCAAAAACATTCAGTACTTC,CASSFPEREGAKNIQYF
TRBJ2-5,.,TRBV9,.,TGTGCCAGCAGCGGCGCGGCGGGGCAAGAGACCCAGTACTTC,CASSGAAGQETQYF
TRBJ2-3,.,TRBV29-1,.,TGCAGCGTTGAAGTCTCCGGGGGACCAGATACGCAGTATTTT,CSVEVSGGPDTQYF
TRBJ2-7,.,TRBV25-1,.,TGTGCCAGCAGTGCGTGGGACGAGCAGTACTTC,CASSAWDEQYF
TRBJ2-5,.,TRBV29-1,few,TGCAGCGTTGAAAGAGAGACCCAGTACTTC,CSVERETQYF
TRBJ2-6,.,TRBV4-1,.,TGCGCCAGCAGCCAAGCTTTGGCCAACGTCCTGACTTTC,CASSQALANVLTF
TRBJ2-2,.,TRBV12-5,once,TGTGCTAGTGCCCCGACTAGAGGCACCGGGGAGCTGTTTTTT,CASAPTRGTGELFF
TRBJ2-1,TRBD2,TRBV30,few,TGTGCCTGGGTGTGGCGGCGGGGGGACAATGAGCAGTTCTTC,CAWVWRRGDNEQFF
TRBJ2-3,TRBD2,TRBV7-9,.,TGTGCCAGCAGCTTAGAATTTGGGGGACTAGTCAGTCCAGATACGCAGTATTTT,CASSLEFGGLVSPDTQYF
TRBJ1-3,.,TRBV4-1,.,TGCGCCAGCAGCCAAGAGGGGAATGAATACACCATATATTTT,CASSQEGNEYTIYF
TRBJ1-6,.,TRBV25-1,.,TGTGCCAGCAGGACGGAGCGGGCCCCCCTCCACTTT,CASRTERAPLHF
TRBJ2-7,.,TRBV29-1,.,TGCAGCGTCCAAAAGGGAGCCCACGAGCAGTACTTC,CSVQKGAHEQYF
TRBJ2-1,.,TRBV5-1,few,TGCGCCAGCAGCTTGGCCGCAGGTGACAATGAGCAGTTCTTC,CASSLAAGDNEQFF
TRBJ2-1,.,TRBV29-1,few,TGCAGCGCTTCAGGACATCCCAAGGCCAATGAGCAGTTCTTC,CSASGHPKANEQFF
TRBJ2-7,.,TRBV9,.,TGTGCCAGCAGCCCCTTATCCAGCGAACCTTACGAGCAGTACTTC,CASSPLSSEPYEQYF
TRBJ2-5,.,TRBV6-5,once,TGTGCCAGCAGTTACTTTGGCAGGGGGGATCAAGAGACCCAGTACTTC,CASSYFGRGDQETQYF
TRBJ2-2,.,TRBV2,once,TGTGCCAGCTTTCGGACGGGCAATTTAGGGGAGCTGTTTTTT,CASFRTGNLGELFF
TRBJ2-1,.,TRBV5-1,.,TGCGCCAGCAGCTTGGCAAATGAGCAGTTCTTC,CASSLANEQFF
TRBJ2-3,.,TRBV15,.,TGTGCCACCAGCGGAGGACGGGCGGGTACAGATACGCAGTATTTT,CATSGGRAGTDTQYF
TRBJ2-3,.,TRBV28,.,TGTGCCAGCAGCCTTACTTTGGATACGCAGTATTTT,CASSLTLDTQYF
TRBJ2-5,.,TRBV30,.,TGTGCCTGGAGTGGGCAGGGCGGCGAGACCCAGTACTTC,CAWSGQGGETQYF
TRBJ2-3,.,TRBV29-1,.,TGCAGCGGACCATCAGGGCCCCCCGGACAGTCAACTAGCACAGATACGCAGTATTTT,CSGPSGPPGQSTSTDTQYF
TRBJ2-4,TRBD1,TRBV28,few,TGTGCCAGCAGTTTATCGGGACAGGGGAACATTCAGTACTTC,CASSLSGQGNIQYF
TRBJ2-5,.,TRBV30,.,TGTGCCTGGAGTTATCAGGGAGGCACAGAGACCCAGTACTTC,CAWSYQGGTETQYF
TRBJ2-6,.,TRBV29-1,.,TGCAGCGTTGAATCGGGGCTTGGGGCCAACGTCCTGACTTTC,CSVESGLGANVLTF
TRBJ2-1,TRBD2,TRBV19,.,TGTGCCAGTAGTCCTACTAGCGGACGCTACAATGAGCAGTTCTTC,CASSPTSGRYNEQFF
TRBJ2-1,.,TRBV15,few,TGTGCCACCAGCAGCGGACCCCTTGATTACAATGAGCAGTTCTTC,CATSSGPLDYNEQFF
TRBJ2-3,TRBD1,TRBV7-2,.,TGTGCCAGCAGCTGGACAGGCTCTAGCACAGATACGCAGTATTTT,CASSWTGSSTDTQYF
TRBJ2-3,TRBD1,TRBV30,few,TGTGCCTGGAGGACAGGGAAAACGCCAGATACGCAGTATTTT,CAWRTGKTPDTQYF
TRBJ1-5,.,TRBV6-5,.,TGTGCCAGCAGTACGGGACGGATCAATCAGCCCCAGCATTTT,CASSTGRINQPQHF
TRBJ1-6,TRBD1,TRBV19,.,TGTGCCAGTAGTTCGGACAGGGCAAATTCACCCCTCCACTTT,CASSSDRANSPLHF
TRBJ2-5,.,TRBV30,.,TGTGCCTGGAGTCGGCAGGTCCAAGAGACCCAGTACTTC,CAWSRQVQETQYF